This TCR beta chain was captured by sequencing in a study of T cells in Graves' hyperthyroidism and ophthalmopathy. General study results and limits: Ophthalmopathy onset followed model prediction by a median around six months. Most expanded thyroid clonotypes above 0.001 also appeared in blood.

The sample holds a few counts of this clonotype. Its antigen is currently unknown. There were TCR beta CDR3 regions amplified from RNA transcripts. The TCR CDR3 was amplified in a first-round RT-PCR using the HTBI primer set. Each CDR3 protein is one row after TCRdb ran MiXCR on the multiplex PCR reads. Of 500,000 to 750,000 distinct CDR3 sequences in the sample, around 46% were seen once. Calling Graves' hyperthyroidism stable meant ophthalmopathy did not progress within 18 months. Patients with uncontrolled infections, other autoimmune diseases, pregnancy or lactation were excluded. The CDR3 sequence is 17 residues long. V lost 2 bases to trimming and J lost 5 bases; unmatched junction nucleotides: 13. Germline-derived CDR1 and CDR2 are LGHNA and YSLEER.

The specimen sequenced was peripheral blood or thyroid tissue (not recorded which). The sequence came from a woman under 30 with Graves' hyperthyroidism. The chain joins TRBV4-3 to TRBJ2-7, with 9 bases that match TRBD2. The CDR3: CASSQNWAGGHSHEQYF. The CDR3 nucleotides are TGCGCCAGCAGCCAAAATTGGGCGGGAGGGCATTCCCACGAGCAGTACTTC.